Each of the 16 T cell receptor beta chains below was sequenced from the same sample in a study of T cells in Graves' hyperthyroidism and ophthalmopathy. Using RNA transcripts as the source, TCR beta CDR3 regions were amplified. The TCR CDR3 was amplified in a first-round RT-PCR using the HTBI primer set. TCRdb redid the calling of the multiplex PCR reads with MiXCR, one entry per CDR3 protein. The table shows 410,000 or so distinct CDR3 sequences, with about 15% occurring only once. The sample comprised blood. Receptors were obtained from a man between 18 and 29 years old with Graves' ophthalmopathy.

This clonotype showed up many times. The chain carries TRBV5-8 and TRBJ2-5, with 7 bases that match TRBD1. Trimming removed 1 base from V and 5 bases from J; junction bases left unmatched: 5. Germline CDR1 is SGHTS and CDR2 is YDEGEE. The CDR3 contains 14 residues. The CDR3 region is CASSLRDSRETQYF. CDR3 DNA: TGTGCCAGCAGCTTGAGGGACAGCAGGGAGACCCAGTACTTC. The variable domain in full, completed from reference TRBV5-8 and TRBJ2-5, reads EAGVTQSPTHLIKTRGQQATLRCSPISGHTSVYWYQQALGLGLQFLLWYDEGEERNRGNFPPRFSGRQFPNYSSELNVNALELEDSALYLCASSLRDSRETQYFGPGTRLLVL.

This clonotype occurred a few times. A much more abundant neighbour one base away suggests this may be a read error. For the CDR3, the DNA is TGCGCCAGCAACCCTAGGGACAGCGAAGAGACCCAGTACTTC. The encoded protein is CASNPRDSEETQYF. This chain uses TRBV4-1 with TRBJ2-5; 7 nucleotides agree with TRBD1. CDR1 MGHRA and CDR2 YSYEKL come from the germline V gene. The V gene end was trimmed by 7 bases and the J gene end by 3 bases; junction bases not matched to a gene: 8. The CDR3 totals 14 residues.

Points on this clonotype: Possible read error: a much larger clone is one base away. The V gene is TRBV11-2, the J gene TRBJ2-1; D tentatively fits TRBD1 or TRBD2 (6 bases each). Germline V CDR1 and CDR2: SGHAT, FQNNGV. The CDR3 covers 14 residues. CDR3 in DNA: TGTGCCAGCGGCTTTGGGGGGCAAGGCAATGAGCAGTTCTTC. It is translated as CASGFGGQGNEQFF.

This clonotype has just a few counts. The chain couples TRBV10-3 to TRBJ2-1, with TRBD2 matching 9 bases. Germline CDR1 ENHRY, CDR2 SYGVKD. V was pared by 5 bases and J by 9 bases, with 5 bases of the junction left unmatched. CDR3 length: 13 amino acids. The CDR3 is CAISTSGLSEQFF. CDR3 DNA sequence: TGTGCCATCAGTACTAGCGGGCTAAGTGAGCAGTTCTTC.

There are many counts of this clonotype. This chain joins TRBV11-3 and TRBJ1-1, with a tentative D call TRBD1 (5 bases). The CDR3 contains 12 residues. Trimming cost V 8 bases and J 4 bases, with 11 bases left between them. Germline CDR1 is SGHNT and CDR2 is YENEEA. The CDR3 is CASAQGFTEAFF. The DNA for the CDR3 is TGTGCCAGCGCCCAGGGTTTCACTGAAGCTTTCTTT.

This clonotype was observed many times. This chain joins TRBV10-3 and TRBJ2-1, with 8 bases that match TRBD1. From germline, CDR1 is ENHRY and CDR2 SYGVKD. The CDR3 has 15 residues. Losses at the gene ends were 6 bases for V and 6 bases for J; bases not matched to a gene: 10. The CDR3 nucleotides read TGTGCCATCAGCGCCCTCGGACAGGGAGTCAATGAGCAGTTCTTC. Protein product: CAISALGQGVNEQFF.

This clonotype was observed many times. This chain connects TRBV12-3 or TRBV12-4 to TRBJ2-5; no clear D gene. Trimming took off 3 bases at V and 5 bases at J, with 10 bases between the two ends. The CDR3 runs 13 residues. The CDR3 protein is CASSFRFTETQYF. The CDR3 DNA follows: TGTGCCAGCAGTTTTAGGTTCACGGAGACCCAGTACTTC.

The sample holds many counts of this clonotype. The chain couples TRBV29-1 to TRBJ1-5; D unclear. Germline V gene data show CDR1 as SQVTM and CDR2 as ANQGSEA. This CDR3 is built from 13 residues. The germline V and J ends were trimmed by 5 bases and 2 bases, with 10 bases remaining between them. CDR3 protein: CSVQPGGNQPQHF. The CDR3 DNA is TGCAGCGTTCAGCCCGGCGGCAATCAGCCCCAGCATTTT.

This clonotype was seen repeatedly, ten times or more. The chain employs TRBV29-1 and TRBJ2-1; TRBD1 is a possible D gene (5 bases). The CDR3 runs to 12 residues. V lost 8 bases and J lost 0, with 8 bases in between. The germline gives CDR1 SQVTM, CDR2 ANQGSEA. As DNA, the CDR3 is TGCAGCCGGCAGGGCTCCTACAATGAGCAGTTCTTC. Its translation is CSRQGSYNEQFF.

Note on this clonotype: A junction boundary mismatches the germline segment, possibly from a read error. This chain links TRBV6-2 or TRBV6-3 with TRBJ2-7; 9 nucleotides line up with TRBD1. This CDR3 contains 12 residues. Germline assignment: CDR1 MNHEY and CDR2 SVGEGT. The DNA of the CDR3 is TGTGCCAGCAGCGGTGACAGGGGGGTAAGGAGCTTC. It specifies CASSGDRGVRSF.

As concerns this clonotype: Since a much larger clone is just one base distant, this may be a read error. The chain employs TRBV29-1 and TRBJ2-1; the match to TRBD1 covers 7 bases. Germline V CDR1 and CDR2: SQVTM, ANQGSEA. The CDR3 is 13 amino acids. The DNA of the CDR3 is TGCAGCGTCGACACGGGACAGCACAATGGGCAGTTCTTC. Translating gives CSVDTGQHNGQFF.

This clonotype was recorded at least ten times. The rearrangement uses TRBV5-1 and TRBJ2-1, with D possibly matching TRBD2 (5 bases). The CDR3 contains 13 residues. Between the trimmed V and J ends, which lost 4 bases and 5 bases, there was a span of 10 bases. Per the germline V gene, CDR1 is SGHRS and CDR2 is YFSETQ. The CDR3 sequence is CASSDLAHNEQFF. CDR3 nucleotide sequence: TGCGCCAGCAGCGACCTAGCCCACAATGAGCAGTTCTTC.

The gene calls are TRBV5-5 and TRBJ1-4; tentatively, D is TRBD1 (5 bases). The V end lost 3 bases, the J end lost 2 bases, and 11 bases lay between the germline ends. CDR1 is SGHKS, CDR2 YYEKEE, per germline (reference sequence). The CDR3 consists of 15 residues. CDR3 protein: CASSWGTGTNEKLFF. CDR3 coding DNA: TGTGCCAGCAGCTGGGGGACCGGGACTAATGAAAAACTGTTTTTT.

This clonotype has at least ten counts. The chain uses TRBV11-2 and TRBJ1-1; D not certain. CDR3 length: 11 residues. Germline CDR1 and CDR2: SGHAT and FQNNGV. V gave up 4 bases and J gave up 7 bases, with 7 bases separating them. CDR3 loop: CASSWAIEAFF. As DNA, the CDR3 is TGTGCCAGCAGCTGGGCCATTGAAGCTTTCTTT.

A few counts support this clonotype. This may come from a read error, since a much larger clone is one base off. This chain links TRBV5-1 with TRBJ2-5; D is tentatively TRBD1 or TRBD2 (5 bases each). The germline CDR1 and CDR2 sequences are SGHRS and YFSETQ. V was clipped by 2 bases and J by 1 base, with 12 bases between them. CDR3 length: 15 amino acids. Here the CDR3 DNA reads TGCGCCAGCAGCTTCCTCGGGGCGGGCCAAGAGACCCAGTACTTC. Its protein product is CASSFLGAGQETQYF.

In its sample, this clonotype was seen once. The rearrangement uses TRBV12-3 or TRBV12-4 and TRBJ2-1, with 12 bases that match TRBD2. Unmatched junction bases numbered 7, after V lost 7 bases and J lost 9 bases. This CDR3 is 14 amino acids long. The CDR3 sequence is CASIDLAGGFEQFF. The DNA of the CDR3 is TGTGCCAGCATAGATCTAGCGGGGGGGTTTGAGCAGTTCTTC.